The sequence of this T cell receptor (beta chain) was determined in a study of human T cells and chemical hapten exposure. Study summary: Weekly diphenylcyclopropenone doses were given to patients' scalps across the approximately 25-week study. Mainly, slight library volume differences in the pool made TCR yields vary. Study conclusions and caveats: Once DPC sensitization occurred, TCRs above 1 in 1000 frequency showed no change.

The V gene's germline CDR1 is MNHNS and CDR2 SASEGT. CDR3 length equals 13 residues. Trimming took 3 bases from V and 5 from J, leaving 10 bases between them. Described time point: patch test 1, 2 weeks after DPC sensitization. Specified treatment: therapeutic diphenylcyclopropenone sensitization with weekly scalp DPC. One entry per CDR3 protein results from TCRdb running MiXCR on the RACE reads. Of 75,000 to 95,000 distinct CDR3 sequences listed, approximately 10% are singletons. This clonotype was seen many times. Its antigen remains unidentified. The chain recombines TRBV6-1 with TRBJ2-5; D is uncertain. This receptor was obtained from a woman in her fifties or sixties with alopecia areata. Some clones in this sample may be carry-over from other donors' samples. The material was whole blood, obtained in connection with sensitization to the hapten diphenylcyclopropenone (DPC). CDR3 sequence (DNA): TGTGCCAGCAGTGACGAGGTCGGGGAGACCCAGTACTTC. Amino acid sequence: CASSDEVGETQYF.